This passage covers 30 T cell receptor beta chains from one sample sequenced in a study of cytomegalovirus exposure and HLA in healthy donors (dated by TCRdb to about 2017). The library was produced with the immunoSEQ multiplex PCR assay. For the multiplex PCR, a mixture combining 60 forward primers for TCR Vbeta segments and 13 reverse primers for TCR Jbeta segments was used. In its TCRdb copy, this immuneACCESS table keeps in-frame sequences only and misses some clones. Where compared with another copy, unresolved V genes explain less than half of these, and the others have no known cause. This sample comprises 97,000 or so clones, 81% of them detected only once. Of the sample, more than 1.4% is held by the ten largest clones. The source material was PBMCs. These receptors originate from a man in his forties or fifties in good health and CMV-seronegative.

This rearrangement joins TRBV7-2 to TRBJ2-3; D is unresolved. This CDR3 comprises 17 residues. The V and J ends lost 1 base and 0 bases respectively, with 14 bases between them. Germline V gives CDR1 SGHTA, CDR2 FQGNSA. The CDR3 region has the DNA TGTGCCAGCAGCTTAGAGGCTCCTAGACCTAGCACAGATACGCAGTATTTT. It translates to CASSLEAPRPSTDTQYF.

The chain joins TRBV9 to TRBJ2-2; D uncertain. Deletions cut 4 bases from V and 0 bases from J, with 7 bases between. The CDR3 totals 14 residues. The germline V gene has CDR1 SGDLS and CDR2 YYNGEE. CDR3 DNA: TGTGCCAGCAGCCCCTCCCCGAACACCGGGGAGCTGTTTTTT. Encoded protein: CASSPSPNTGELFF.

V gene TRBV5-4 combines with J gene TRBJ2-1, with D perhaps matching TRBD2 (6 bases). The CDR3 loop spans 15 amino acids. V was trimmed by 4 bases and J by 6 bases, leaving 17 bases between them. CDR1 is SGHNT and CDR2 is YYREEE in the germline V gene (reference sequence). The CDR3 bases are TGTGCCAGCAGCCCATCGGGGGTGGTCGGCAATGAGCAGTTCTTC. Amino acids: CASSPSGVVGNEQFF.

V gene TRBV7-8 combines with J gene TRBJ2-7, with TRBD1 identical over 7 bases. The CDR3 consists of 15 residues. Trimming at V came to 1 base and at J to 6 bases, leaving 9 bases not matched to a gene. Germline loops: CDR1 SGHVS, CDR2 FQNEAQ. The CDR3 loop reads CASSLGVTGYSEQYF. The CDR3 coding sequence is TGTGCCAGCAGCTTAGGGGTGACAGGGTACAGCGAGCAGTACTTC.

The rearrangement joins TRBV5-1 to TRBJ2-7; 12 positions match TRBD1. CDR3 length: 14 amino acids. The V gene's germline CDR1 is SGHRS and CDR2 YFSETQ. Unmatched junction bases numbered 5, after V lost 4 bases and J lost 6 bases. DNA of the CDR3: TGCGCCAGCAGCACCGGGACAGGGGGCGCCGAGCAGTACTTC. This translates into CASSTGTGGAEQYF.

This sequence joins TRBV6-1 and TRBJ1-1, with no clear D. Looked up from germline, CDR1 is MNHNS and CDR2 is SASEGT. The CDR3 extends over 14 amino acids. V lost 6 bases and J 4 bases, leaving 15 bases between the germline ends. The CDR3 reads CASSVKTGGTEAFF. CDR3 DNA sequence: TGTGCCAGCAGCGTTAAAACGGGAGGCACTGAAGCTTTCTTT.

The chain carries TRBV21-1 and TRBJ1-2. TRBV21-1 corresponds to a pseudogene. This CDR3 has 14 amino acids. The CDR3 DNA sequence: TGTGCCAGCAGCCCCCTGGGGGGACACTATGGCTACACCTTC. The encoded protein is CASSPLGGHYGYTF.

This clone appeared a single time. Its ends do not fully match the called genes, so a read error is possible. The chain couples TRBV7-9 to TRBJ2-5; 9 positions match TRBD2. Germline V gives CDR1 SEHNR, CDR2 FQNEAQ (reference sequence). The CDR3 runs 15 residues. The CDR3 DNA follows: TGTTCCAGCAGCTTAGCGGGGGCCTACCAAGAGACCCAGTACTTC. Amino acids: CSSSLAGAYQETQYF.

The V and J genes are TRBV4-1 and TRBJ2-7, with unresolved D. V lost 3 bases to trimming and J lost 6 bases, with 18 bases between them. The CDR3 is 15 residues long. The V gene's germline CDR1 is MGHRA and CDR2 YSYEKL. CDR3 DNA sequence: TGCGCCAGCAGCCAGGGTCTACAGTCCTTTGGCGAGCAGTACTTC. Its translation: CASSQGLQSFGEQYF.

The chain combines TRBV5-1 with TRBJ1-1, with D uncertain. CDR3 length: 15 residues. Germline assignment: CDR1 SGHRS and CDR2 YFSETQ. Trimming took 3 bases from V and 1 from J, leaving 13 bases between them. Written as DNA, the CDR3 is TGCGCCAGCAGCTCGCAGTATGCAGAGAACACTGAAGCTTTCTTT. This gives the protein CASSSQYAENTEAFF.

This sequence joins TRBV5-1 and TRBJ2-2, with a tentative D call TRBD2 (6 bases). Trimming pared 0 bases from V and 3 bases from J, leaving 9 bases between. This CDR3 contains 15 residues. Germline V gives CDR1 SGHRS, CDR2 YFSETQ. The CDR3: CASSLDQRDTGELFF. DNA of the CDR3: TGCGCCAGCAGCTTGGACCAGCGGGACACCGGGGAGCTGTTTTTT.

The chain couples TRBV7-2 to TRBJ2-7, with D unclear. The CDR3 loop spans 13 amino acids. Trimming removed 5 bases at V and 3 bases at J, with 11 bases between. CDR1 is SGHTA, CDR2 FQGNSA, per germline. The CDR3 loop is CASSPRIVYEQYF. The DNA of the CDR3 is TGTGCCAGCAGCCCACGAATAGTCTACGAGCAGTACTTC.

The V call is TRBV5-1, the J call TRBJ1-1, with 9 bases matching TRBD1. Per the germline V gene, CDR1 is SGHRS and CDR2 is YFSETQ. V gave up 5 bases and J gave up 3 bases; unmatched junction bases: 8. The CDR3 totals 15 residues. The CDR3 loop is CASRPGTGSYTEAFF. The CDR3 DNA reads as TGCGCCAGCAGACCCGGGACAGGGTCTTACACTGAAGCTTTCTTT.

This chain connects TRBV7-2 to TRBJ2-5, with D perhaps matching TRBD2 (7 bases). Germline CDR1 SGHTA, CDR2 FQGNSA. This CDR3 contains 16 residues. Trimming left V 4 bases short and J 1 base short, with 16 bases between. The CDR3 sequence: CASSWGGRGIQETQYF. CDR3 DNA sequence: TGTGCCAGCAGCTGGGGGGGGCGGGGGATCCAAGAGACCCAGTACTTC.

The chain is built from TRBV13 and TRBJ1-2; D might be TRBD1 (6 bases). V lost 5 bases to trimming and J lost 2 bases, with 9 bases between them. CDR1 and CDR2 from the germline V gene are PRHDT and FYEKMQ (reference sequence). The CDR3 runs 13 residues. Written as DNA, the CDR3 is TGTGCCAGCAGCCTTCAGGGGAACTATGGCTACACCTTC. Translation gives CASSLQGNYGYTF.

The chain employs TRBV10-1 and TRBJ2-1, with TRBD1 matching 9 bases. CDR3 length equals 16 residues. Trimming cost V 6 bases and J 5 bases; bases outside gene matches: 11. Germline V gives CDR1 WNHNN, CDR2 SYGVQD (reference sequence). CDR3 DNA: TGCGCCAGCAGCCCGGGACAGGGACGCCCTAACAATGAGCAGTTCTTC. It is translated as CASSPGQGRPNNEQFF.

This clone was seen a handful of times. The rearrangement uses TRBV2 and TRBJ2-2; tentatively, D is TRBD1 (5 bases). CDR1 is SNHLY, CDR2 FYNNEI, per germline. There are 18 residues in the CDR3. Trimming took 0 bases from V and 4 from J, leaving 18 bases between them. CDR3 nucleotides: TGTGCCAGCAGTGAAGCGCCTTTGTTCCAGGGTTTCACCGGGGAGCTGTTTTTT. It specifies CASSEAPLFQGFTGELFF. The variable domain in full, completed from reference TRBV2 and TRBJ2-2, reads EPEVTQTPSHQVTQMGQEVILRCVPISNHLYFYWYRQILGQKVEFLVSFYNNEISEKSEIFDDQFSVERPDGSNFTLKIRSTKLEDSAMYFCASSEAPLFQGFTGELFFGEGSRLTVL.

The rearrangement joins TRBV5-8 to TRBJ1-1; unclear D gene. This CDR3 spans 14 amino acids. The V end lost 4 bases, the J end lost 2 bases, and 12 bases lay between the germline ends. Germline V gene sequence: CDR1 SGHTS, CDR2 YDEGEE. The CDR3 is CASSTVGRNTEAFF. Here the CDR3 DNA reads TGTGCCAGCAGCACTGTGGGGAGAAACACTGAAGCTTTCTTT.

The genes are TRBV7-3 and TRBJ2-2; 8 bases agree with TRBD1. CDR3 length: 15 amino acids. Germline CDR1 and CDR2: SGHTA and FQGTGA. V was clipped by 5 bases and J by 6 bases; unmatched bases: 8. CDR3 bases: TGTGCCAGCAGCCGCGACAGGGGAAAGGCCGGGGAGCTGTTTTTT. The encoded protein is CASSRDRGKAGELFF.

V gene TRBV2 combines with J gene TRBJ1-5; D uncertain. The V gene lost 7 bases and the J gene lost 4 bases, with 11 bases spanning the gap. Germline CDR1 is SNHLY and CDR2 is FYNNEI. The CDR3 totals 13 residues. CDR3 DNA: TGTGCCAGCAAGTATGACACTAATCAGCCCCAGCATTTT. Its translation is CASKYDTNQPQHF.

The chain recombines TRBV6-4 with TRBJ2-1; weak D call: TRBD1 (5 bases). Per germline, CDR1 MRHNA and CDR2 SNTAGT. With 4 bases removed from V and 8 bases from J, the gap between germline ends came to 15 bases. The CDR3 contains 14 residues. The CDR3 DNA follows: TGTGCCAGCAGTGTGGACAACCAGGGCGATGAGCAGTTCTTC. It specifies CASSVDNQGDEQFF.

The chain employs TRBV19 and TRBJ2-5, with 7 bases aligning to TRBD1. CDR1 is LNHDA, CDR2 SQIVND, per germline (reference sequence). With 9 bases clipped from V and 1 base from J, the junction kept 20 bases outside the gene matches. The CDR3 runs 18 residues. The CDR3 sequence is CASPRVGRQGFSQETQYF. CDR3 DNA sequence: TGTGCCAGCCCCCGGGTAGGGAGACAGGGTTTTAGCCAAGAGACCCAGTACTTC.

The chain links TRBV9 to TRBJ2-1; 9 positions agree with TRBD1. CDR1 and CDR2 (germline): SGDLS, YYNGEE. This CDR3 has 14 amino acids. After removal of 4 bases from V and 2 bases from J, the junction contained 1 base not matched to a gene. The DNA for the CDR3 is TGTGCCAGCAGCCGGGACAGGGCCTACAATGAGCAGTTCTTC. Protein product: CASSRDRAYNEQFF.

The CDR3 coding sequence is TGTGCCAGCAGCCCACAGGGGACTGAAGCTTTCTTT. Translated, it gives CASSPQGTEAFF. The chain couples TRBV7-9 to TRBJ1-1, with 7 bases fitting TRBD1. The CDR3 has 12 residues. Germline V lookup: CDR1 SEHNR, CDR2 FQNEAQ (reference sequence). V was clipped by 5 bases and J by 5 bases; unmatched bases: 2.

This clone was picked up a small number of times. V usage is TRBV10-3 and J usage is TRBJ1-1, with TRBD1 identical over 9 bases. Germline V gene data show CDR1 as ENHRY and CDR2 as SYGVKD. Trimming removed 11 bases from V and 5 bases from J; junction bases left unmatched: 6. This CDR3 has 12 residues. The CDR3, as DNA: TGTGCCGCCAGGACAGGGGTGACTGAAGCTTTCTTT. It codes for CAARTGVTEAFF.

This clone was observed a few times. This chain links TRBV6-1 with TRBJ1-5, with D possibly TRBD1 on 6 matching bases. The CDR3 sequence is 15 residues long. V was clipped by 9 bases and J by 2 bases, with 17 bases between them. Per the germline V gene, CDR1 is MNHNS and CDR2 is SASEGT. The CDR3 sequence: CASTNRALGNQPQHF. The CDR3 DNA is TGTGCCAGTACAAACAGGGCTCTTGGCAATCAGCCCCAGCATTTT.

This rearrangement joins TRBV5-1 to TRBJ2-2; TRBD1 matches at 9 bases. J was trimmed by 5 bases and V by 3 bases; bases with no gene match: 5. The CDR3 spans 15 residues. Germline V lookup: CDR1 SGHRS, CDR2 YFSETQ. This CDR3 is CASSSRTGETGELFF. The CDR3 region has the DNA TGCGCCAGCAGCTCACGGACAGGGGAAACCGGGGAGCTGTTTTTT.

V and J are TRBV21-1 and TRBJ1-5; whether TRBD1, the table's D call, matches the DNA was not checked. TRBV21-1 is noted as a pseudogene. This CDR3 has 19 amino acids. This chain's CDR3 is CASSKLIQGGFNSNQPQHF. For the CDR3, the DNA is TGTGCCAGCAGCAAACTAATCCAGGGGGGATTTAATAGCAATCAGCCCCAGCATTTT.

The V and J genes are TRBV7-9 and TRBJ1-4; 10 nucleotides match TRBD1. Germline CDR1 and CDR2: SEHNR and FQNEAQ (reference sequence). V dropped 4 bases and J dropped 7; count of bases not matched to a gene: 3. The CDR3 is 14 residues long. DNA of the CDR3: TGTGCCAGCAGCTCGACAGGGGGCTTTGAAAAACTGTTTTTT. Protein sequence: CASSSTGGFEKLFF.

The rearrangement joins TRBV19 to TRBJ2-5; 7 bases are shared with TRBD1. V was pared by 1 base and J by 5 bases, with 7 bases of the junction left unmatched. This CDR3 comprises 15 residues. Looked up from germline, CDR1 is LNHDA and CDR2 is SQIVND (reference sequence). Written as DNA, the CDR3 is TGTGCCAGTAGTATAGGTCTCGGCAGGGGGGAGACCCAGTACTTC. Its protein product is CASSIGLGRGETQYF. The whole variable domain, filled in from reference TRBV19 and TRBJ2-5, reads DGGITQSPKYLFRKEGQNVTLSCEQNLNHDAMYWYRQDPGQGLRLIYYSQIVNDFQKGDIAEGYSVSREKKESFPLTVTSAQKNPTAFYLCASSIGLGRGETQYFGPGTRLLVL.